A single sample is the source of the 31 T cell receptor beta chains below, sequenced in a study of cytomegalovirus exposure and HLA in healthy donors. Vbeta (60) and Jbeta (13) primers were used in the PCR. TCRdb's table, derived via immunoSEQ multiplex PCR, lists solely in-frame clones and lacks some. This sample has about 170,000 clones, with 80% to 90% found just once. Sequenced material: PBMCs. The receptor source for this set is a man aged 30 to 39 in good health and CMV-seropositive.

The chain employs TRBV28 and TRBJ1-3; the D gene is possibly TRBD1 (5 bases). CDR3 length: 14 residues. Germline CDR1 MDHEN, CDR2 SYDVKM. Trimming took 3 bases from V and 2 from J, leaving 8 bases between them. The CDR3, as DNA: TGTGCCAGCAGTTTGGGGGGGGCTGGAAACACCATATATTTT. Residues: CASSLGGAGNTIYF.

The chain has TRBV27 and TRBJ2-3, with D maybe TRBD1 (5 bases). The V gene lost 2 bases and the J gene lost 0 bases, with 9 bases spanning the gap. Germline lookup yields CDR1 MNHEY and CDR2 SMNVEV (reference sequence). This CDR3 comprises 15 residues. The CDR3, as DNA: TGTGCCAGCAGTTTACAGGGATCAAGCACAGATACGCAGTATTTT. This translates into CASSLQGSSTDTQYF.

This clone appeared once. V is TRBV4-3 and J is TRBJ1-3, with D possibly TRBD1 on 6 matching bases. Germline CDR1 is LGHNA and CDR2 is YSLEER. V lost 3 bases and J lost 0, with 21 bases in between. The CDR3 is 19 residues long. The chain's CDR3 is CASSQAAQGTHFSGNTIYF. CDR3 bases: TGCGCCAGCAGCCAGGCCGCACAGGGTACCCATTTCTCTGGAAACACCATATATTTT.

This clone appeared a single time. Written as DNA, the CDR3 is TGTGCCTGGAGCGGGGGTGGGCCCTACGAGCAGTACTTC. Translated: CAWSGGGPYEQYF. The rearrangement links TRBV30 to TRBJ2-7; D perhaps matches TRBD2 (6 bases). This CDR3 has 13 amino acids. Per germline, CDR1 GTSNPN and CDR2 SVGIG (reference sequence). The ends were cut back, 3 bases at V and 2 bases at J, with 11 bases in the middle.

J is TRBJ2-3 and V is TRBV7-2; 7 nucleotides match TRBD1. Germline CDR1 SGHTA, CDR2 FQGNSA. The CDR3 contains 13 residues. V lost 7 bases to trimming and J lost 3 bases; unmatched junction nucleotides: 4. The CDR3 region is CASTYRGTDTQYF. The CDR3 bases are TGTGCCAGCACCTACAGGGGAACAGATACGCAGTATTTT.

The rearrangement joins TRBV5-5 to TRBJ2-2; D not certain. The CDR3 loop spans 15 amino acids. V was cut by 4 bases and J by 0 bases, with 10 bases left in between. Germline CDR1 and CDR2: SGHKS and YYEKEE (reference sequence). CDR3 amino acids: CASSPRGPNTGELFF. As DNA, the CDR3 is TGTGCCAGCAGCCCTCGAGGCCCGAACACCGGGGAGCTGTTTTTT.

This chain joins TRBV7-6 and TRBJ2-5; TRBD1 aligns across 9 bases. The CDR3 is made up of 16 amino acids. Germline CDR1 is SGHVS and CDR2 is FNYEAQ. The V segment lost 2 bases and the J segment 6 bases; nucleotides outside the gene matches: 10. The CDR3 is CASSLSGTGPLKTQYF. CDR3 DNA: TGTGCCAGCAGCTTAAGCGGGACAGGGCCTTTGAAGACCCAGTACTTC.

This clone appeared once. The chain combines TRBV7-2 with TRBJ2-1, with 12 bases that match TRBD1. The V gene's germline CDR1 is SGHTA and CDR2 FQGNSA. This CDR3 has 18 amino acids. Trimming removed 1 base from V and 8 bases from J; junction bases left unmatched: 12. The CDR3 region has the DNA TGTGCCAGCAGCTTAGAGGAACCCGGGACAGGGGGCGCGGATGAGCAGTTCTTC. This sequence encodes CASSLEEPGTGGADEQFF.

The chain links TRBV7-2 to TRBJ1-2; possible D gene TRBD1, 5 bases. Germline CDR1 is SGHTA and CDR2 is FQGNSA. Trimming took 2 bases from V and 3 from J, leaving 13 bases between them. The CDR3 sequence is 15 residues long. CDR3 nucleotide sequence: TGTGCCAGCAGCTTAATGGGGCCGGGGGACTATGGCTACACCTTC. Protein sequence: CASSLMGPGDYGYTF.

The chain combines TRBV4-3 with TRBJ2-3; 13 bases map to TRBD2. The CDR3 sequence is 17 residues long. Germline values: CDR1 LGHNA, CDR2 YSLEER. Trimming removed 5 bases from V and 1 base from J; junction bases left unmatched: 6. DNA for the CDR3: TGCGCCAGCAGCTCCCGGACTAGCGGGAGTGGCACAGATACGCAGTATTTT. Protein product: CASSSRTSGSGTDTQYF.

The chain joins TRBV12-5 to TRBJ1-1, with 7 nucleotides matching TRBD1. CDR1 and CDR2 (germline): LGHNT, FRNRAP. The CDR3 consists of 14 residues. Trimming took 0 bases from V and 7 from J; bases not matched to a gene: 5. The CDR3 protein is CASGLVYTGDEAFF. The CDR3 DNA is TGTGCTAGTGGTTTGGTCTACACAGGGGATGAAGCTTTCTTT.

CDR3 in DNA: TGTGCCAGCAGCCTCCGGGGGGGTGAGCAGTTCTTC. Residues: CASSLRGGEQFF. This rearrangement joins TRBV27 to TRBJ2-1; 8 bases are a match to TRBD2. Germline V gene data show CDR1 as MNHEY and CDR2 as SMNVEV (reference sequence). V was pared by 6 bases and J by 9 bases, with 4 bases of the junction left unmatched. The CDR3 consists of 12 residues.

CDR3 protein: CASTAPTGDNSPLHF. In DNA, the CDR3 is TGTGCCAGCACCGCACCAACAGGGGACAATTCACCCCTCCACTTT. This rearrangement joins TRBV2 to TRBJ1-6; the match to TRBD1 covers 7 bases. Germline-derived CDR1 and CDR2 are SNHLY and FYNNEI. Germline trimming cut 7 bases from V and 7 bases from J; bases unmatched to any gene: 10. There are 15 residues in the CDR3.

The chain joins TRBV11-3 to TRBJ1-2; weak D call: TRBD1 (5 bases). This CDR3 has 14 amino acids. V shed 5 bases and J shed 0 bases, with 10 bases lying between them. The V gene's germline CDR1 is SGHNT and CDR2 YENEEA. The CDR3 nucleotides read TGTGCCAGCAGCCCGGACAATACTAACTATGGCTACACCTTC. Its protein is CASSPDNTNYGYTF. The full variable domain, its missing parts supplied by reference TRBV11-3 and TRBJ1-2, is EAGVVQSPRYKIIEKKQPVAFWCNPISGHNTLYWYLQNLGQGPELLIRYENEEAVDDSQLPKDRFSAERLKGVDSTLKIQPAELGDSAVYLCASSPDNTNYGYTFGSGTRLTVV.

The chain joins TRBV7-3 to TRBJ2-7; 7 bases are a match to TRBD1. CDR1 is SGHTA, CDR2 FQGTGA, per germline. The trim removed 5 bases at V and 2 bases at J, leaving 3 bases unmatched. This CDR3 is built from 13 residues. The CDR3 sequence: CASSLTGAYEQYF. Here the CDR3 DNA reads TGTGCCAGCAGCCTTACAGGGGCCTACGAGCAGTACTTC. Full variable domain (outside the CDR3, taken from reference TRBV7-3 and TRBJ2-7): GAGVSQTPSNKVTEKGKYVELRCDPISGHTALYWYRQSLGQGPEFLIYFQGTGAADDSGLPNDRFFAVRPEGSVSTLKIQRTERGDSAVYLCASSLTGAYEQYFGPGTRLTVT.

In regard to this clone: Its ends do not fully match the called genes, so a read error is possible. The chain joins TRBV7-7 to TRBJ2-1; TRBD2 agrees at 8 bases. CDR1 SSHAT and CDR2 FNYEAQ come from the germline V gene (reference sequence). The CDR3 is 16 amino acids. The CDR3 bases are TGTGCTAGCAGCTTATCTCCGGGAGGGCCTCAAAATGAGCAGTTCTTC. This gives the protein CASSLSPGGPQNEQFF.

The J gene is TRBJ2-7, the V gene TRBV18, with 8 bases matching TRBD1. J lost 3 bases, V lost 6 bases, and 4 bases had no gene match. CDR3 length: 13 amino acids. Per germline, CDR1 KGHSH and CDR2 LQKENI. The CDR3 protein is CASSSGQGYEQYV. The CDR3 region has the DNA TGTGCCAGCTCTTCCGGACAGGGCTACGAGCAGTACGTC.

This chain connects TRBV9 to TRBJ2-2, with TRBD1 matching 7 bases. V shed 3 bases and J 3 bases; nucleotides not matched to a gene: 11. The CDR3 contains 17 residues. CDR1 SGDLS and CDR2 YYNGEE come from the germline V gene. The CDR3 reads CASSAETGLWYTGELFF. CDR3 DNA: TGTGCCAGCAGCGCGGAGACAGGGCTCTGGTACACCGGGGAGCTGTTTTTT. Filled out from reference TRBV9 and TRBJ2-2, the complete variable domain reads DSGVTQTPKHLITATGQRVTLRCSPRSGDLSVYWYQQSLDQGLQFLIQYYNGEERAKGNILERFSAQQFPDLHSELNLSSLELGDSALYFCASSAETGLWYTGELFFGEGSRLTVL.

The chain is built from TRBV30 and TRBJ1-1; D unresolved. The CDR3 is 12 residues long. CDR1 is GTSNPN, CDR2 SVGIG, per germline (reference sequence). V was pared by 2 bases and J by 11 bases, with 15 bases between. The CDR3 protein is CAWSTETAPAFF. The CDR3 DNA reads TGTGCCTGGAGTACGGAAACAGCTCCGGCTTTCTTT.

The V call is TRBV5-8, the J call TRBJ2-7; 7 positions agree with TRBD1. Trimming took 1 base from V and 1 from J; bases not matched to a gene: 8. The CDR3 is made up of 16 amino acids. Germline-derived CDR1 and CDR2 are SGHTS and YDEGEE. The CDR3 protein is CASSLILRDRSYEQYV. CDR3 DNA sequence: TGTGCCAGCAGCTTGATCCTCAGGGACAGATCCTACGAGCAGTACGTC.

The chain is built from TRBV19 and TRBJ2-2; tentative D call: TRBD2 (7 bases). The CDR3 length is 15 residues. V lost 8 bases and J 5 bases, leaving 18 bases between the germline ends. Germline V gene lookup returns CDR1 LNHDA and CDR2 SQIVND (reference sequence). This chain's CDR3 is CASYRAGVGTGELFF. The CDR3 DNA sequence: TGTGCCAGTTACAGGGCGGGAGTGGGGACCGGGGAGCTGTTTTTT.

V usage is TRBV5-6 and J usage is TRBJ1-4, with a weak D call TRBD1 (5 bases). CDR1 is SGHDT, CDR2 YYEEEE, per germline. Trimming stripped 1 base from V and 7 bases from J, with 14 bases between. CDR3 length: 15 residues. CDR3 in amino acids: CASSLLRPGIEKLFF. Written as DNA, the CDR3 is TGTGCCAGCAGCTTGCTTCGGCCAGGGATTGAAAAACTGTTTTTT.

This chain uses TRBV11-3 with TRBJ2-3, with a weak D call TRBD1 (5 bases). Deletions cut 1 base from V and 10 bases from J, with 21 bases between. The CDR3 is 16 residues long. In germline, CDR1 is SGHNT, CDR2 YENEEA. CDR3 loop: CASSLVASGSRDSQYF. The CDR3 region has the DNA TGTGCCAGCAGCTTAGTAGCCTCAGGGTCTAGGGATTCGCAGTATTTT.

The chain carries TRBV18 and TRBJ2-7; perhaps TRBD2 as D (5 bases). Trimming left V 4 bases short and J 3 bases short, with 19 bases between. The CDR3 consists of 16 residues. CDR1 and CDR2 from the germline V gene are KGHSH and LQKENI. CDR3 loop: CASSLQGGSLIYEQYV. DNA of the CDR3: TGTGCCAGCTCACTCCAAGGCGGGTCCTTGATCTACGAGCAGTACGTC.

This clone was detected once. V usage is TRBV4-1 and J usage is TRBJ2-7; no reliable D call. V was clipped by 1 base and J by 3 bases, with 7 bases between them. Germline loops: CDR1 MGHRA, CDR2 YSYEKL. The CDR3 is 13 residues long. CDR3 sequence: CASSQAQDYEQYF. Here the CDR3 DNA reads TGCGCCAGCAGCCAAGCTCAGGACTACGAGCAGTACTTC.

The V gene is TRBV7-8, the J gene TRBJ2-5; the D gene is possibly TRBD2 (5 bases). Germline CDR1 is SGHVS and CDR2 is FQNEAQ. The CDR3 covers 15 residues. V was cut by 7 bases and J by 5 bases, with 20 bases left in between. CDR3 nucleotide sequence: TGTGCCAGCACCCCCGGCAGGCCAGCGGTTGAGACCCAGTACTTC. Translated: CASTPGRPAVETQYF.

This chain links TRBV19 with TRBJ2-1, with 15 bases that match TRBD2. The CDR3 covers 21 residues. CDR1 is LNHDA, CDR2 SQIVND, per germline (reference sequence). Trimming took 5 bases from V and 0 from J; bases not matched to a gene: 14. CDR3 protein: CASSPYRGTSGRPSSYNEQFF. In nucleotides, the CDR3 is TGTGCCAGTAGTCCCTACCGAGGGACTAGCGGGAGGCCAAGCTCCTACAATGAGCAGTTCTTC. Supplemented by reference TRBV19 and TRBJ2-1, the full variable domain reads DGGITQSPKYLFRKEGQNVTLSCEQNLNHDAMYWYRQDPGQGLRLIYYSQIVNDFQKGDIAEGYSVSREKKESFPLTVTSAQKNPTAFYLCASSPYRGTSGRPSSYNEQFFGPGTRLTVL.

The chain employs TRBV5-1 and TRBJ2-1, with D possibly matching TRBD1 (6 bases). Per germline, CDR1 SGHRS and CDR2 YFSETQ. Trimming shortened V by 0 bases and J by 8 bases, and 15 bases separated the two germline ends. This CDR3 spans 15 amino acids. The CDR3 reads CASSLETLQGDEQFF. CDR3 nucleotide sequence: TGCGCCAGCAGCTTGGAGACGTTACAGGGAGATGAGCAGTTCTTC. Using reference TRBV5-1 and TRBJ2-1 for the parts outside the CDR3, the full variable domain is KAGVTQTPRYLIKTRGQQVTLSCSPISGHRSVSWYQQTPGQGLQFLFEYFSETQRNKGNFPGRFSGRQFSNSRSEMNVSTLELGDSALYLCASSLETLQGDEQFFGPGTRLTVL.

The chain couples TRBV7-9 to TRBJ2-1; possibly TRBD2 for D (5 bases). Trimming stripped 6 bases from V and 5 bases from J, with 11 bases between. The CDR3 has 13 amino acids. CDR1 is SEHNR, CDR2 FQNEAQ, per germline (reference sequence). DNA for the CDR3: TGTGCCAGCAGGATTAGCGCACACAATGAGCAGTTCTTC. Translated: CASRISAHNEQFF. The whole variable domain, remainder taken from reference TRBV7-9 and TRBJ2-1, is DTGVSQNPRHKITKRGQNVTFRCDPISEHNRLYWYRQTLGQGPEFLTYFQNEAQLEKSRLLSDRFSAERPKGSFSTLEIQRTEQGDSAMYLCASRISAHNEQFFGPGTRLTVL.

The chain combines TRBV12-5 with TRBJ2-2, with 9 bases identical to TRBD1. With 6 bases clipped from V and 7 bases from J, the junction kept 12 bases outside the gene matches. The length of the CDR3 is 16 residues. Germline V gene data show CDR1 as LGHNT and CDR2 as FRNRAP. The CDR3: CASGPGQGKKGGELFF. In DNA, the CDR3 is TGTGCTAGTGGGCCGGGACAGGGAAAAAAGGGCGGGGAGCTGTTTTTT.

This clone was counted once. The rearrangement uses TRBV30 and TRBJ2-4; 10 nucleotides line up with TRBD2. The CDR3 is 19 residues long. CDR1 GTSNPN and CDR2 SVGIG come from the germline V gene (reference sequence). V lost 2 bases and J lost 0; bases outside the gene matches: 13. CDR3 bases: TGTGCCTGGAGTTTTCCGGCTAGCGGGAGCTTGAGAGCCAAAAACATTCAGTACTTC. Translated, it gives CAWSFPASGSLRAKNIQYF.